This T cell receptor (beta chain) was identified in a study of T-cell reconstitution after alpha-beta-depleted transplantation in children. The library targeted TCRbeta and was prepared with unique molecular identifiers. From the PCR reads, TCRdb called clonotypes with MiXCR, one entry per CDR3 protein. The sample includes about 370,000 distinct CDR3 sequences, over 20% of them seen just once. The CDR3 runs 14 residues. V was cut by 6 bases and J by 2 bases, with 14 bases left in between. This clonotype was counted a few times. This chain joins TRBV12-3 or TRBV12-4 and TRBJ2-7; possible D gene TRBD2, 5 bases. This specimen consisted of PBMCs from the stem cell graft donor, obtained from the stem cell graft. The clonotype originates from a human donor who donated a stem cell graft to a child with acute myeloid leukemia. The CDR3 is CASSSDYSPYEQYF. The CDR3, as DNA: TGTGCCAGCAGCTCCGACTACTCCCCCTACGAGCAGTACTTC.